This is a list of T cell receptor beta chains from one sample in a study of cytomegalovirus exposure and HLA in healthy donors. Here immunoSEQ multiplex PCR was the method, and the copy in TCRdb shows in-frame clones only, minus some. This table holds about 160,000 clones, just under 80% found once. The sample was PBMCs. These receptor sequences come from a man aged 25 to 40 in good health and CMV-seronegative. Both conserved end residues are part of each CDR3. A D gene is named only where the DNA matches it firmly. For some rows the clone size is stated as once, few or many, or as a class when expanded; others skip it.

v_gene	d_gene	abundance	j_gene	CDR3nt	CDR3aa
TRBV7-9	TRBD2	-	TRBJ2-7	TGTGCCAGCAGTCCCACTAGCGGGTCATACGAGCAGTACTTC	CASSPTSGSYEQYF
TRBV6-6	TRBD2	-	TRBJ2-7	TGTGCCAGCAGTTACTGGGCCGGGACTAGAAGCGAGCAGTACTTC	CASSYWAGTRSEQYF
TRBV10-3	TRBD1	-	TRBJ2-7	TGTGCCATCAGTGATCTTGAAGGGACAGGGAACAGGGTGTCATACGAGCAGTACTTC	CAISDLEGTGNRVSYEQYF
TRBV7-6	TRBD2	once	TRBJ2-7	TGTGCCAGCAGCTTAGGGGCGGGAGCATACTACGAGCAGTACTTC	CASSLGAGAYYEQYF
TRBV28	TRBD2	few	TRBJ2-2	TGTGCCAGCAGTTTATATTACGGGGAGGGCACCGGGGAGCTGTTTTTT	CASSLYYGEGTGELFF
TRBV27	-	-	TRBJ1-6	TGTGCCAGCAGTTTATGGGCGGGGAATTCACCCCTCCACTTT	CASSLWAGNSPLHF
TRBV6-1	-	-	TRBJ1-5	TGTGCCAGCAGTGAAGCGCTTTGGGGGGACAATCAGCCCCAGCATTTT	CASSEALWGDNQPQHF
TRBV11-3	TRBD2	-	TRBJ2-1	TGTGCCAGCAGCCAAGCGGGGGGGATTAATGAGCAGTTCTTC	CASSQAGGINEQFF
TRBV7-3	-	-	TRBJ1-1	TGTGCCAGCAGCTTAAGTCAGGGGAAAGCTTTCTTT	CASSLSQGKAFF
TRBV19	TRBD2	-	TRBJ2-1	TGTGCCAGTAGTATCAGCGGGAACACCTACAATGAGCAGTTCTTC	CASSISGNTYNEQFF
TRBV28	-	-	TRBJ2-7	TGTGCCAGCAGTGCGTTCTACGAGCAGTACTTC	CASSAFYEQYF
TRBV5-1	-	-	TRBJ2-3	TGCGCCAGCAGCTTCCAGGGGCGAGATACGCAGTATTTT	CASSFQGRDTQYF
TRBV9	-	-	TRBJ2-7	TGTGCCAGCAGTACCTCGGTGGGCCAACCCTACGAGCAGTACTTC	CASSTSVGQPYEQYF
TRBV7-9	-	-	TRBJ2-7	TGTGCCAGCAGCTTCCGGAGCAGCTCCTACGAGCAGTACTTC	CASSFRSSSYEQYF
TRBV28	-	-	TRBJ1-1	TGTGCCAGCAACCCAGGCGGACAGAGTACTGAAGCTTTCTTT	CASNPGGQSTEAFF
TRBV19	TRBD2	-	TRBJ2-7	TGTGCCAGTAGTGACCCTAGCGGGGGTTGGGACGAGCAGTACTTC	CASSDPSGGWDEQYF
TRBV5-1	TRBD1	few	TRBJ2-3	TGCGCCAGCAGCTTGGTAGGGACAGTTCCAGATACGCAGTATTTT	CASSLVGTVPDTQYF
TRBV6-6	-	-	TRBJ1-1	TGTGCCAGCACCGAGTACACTGAAGCTTTCTTT	CASTEYTEAFF
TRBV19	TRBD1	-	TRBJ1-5	TGTGCCAGTAGTATCACAGGGGTAGGGAGCAATCAGCCCCAGCATTTT	CASSITGVGSNQPQHF
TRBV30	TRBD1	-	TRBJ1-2	TGTGCCTGGGAGACAGGGGTGGGCTATGGCTACACCTTC	CAWETGVGYGYTF
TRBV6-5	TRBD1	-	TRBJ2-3	TGTGCCAGCAGTTCAGGAACAGGGGTCTTCACAGATACGCAGTATTTT	CASSSGTGVFTDTQYF
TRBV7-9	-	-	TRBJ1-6	TGTTCCAGCAGCCGGGATGATTCACCCCTCCACTTT	CSSSRDDSPLHF